The 3 T cell receptor beta chains listed next were all sequenced from one sample in a study of CD8 T cells in Susac syndrome. Reverse transcription of 0.5 to 1 ug RNA used random hexamers. One entry per CDR3 protein, called by TCRdb with MiXCR from the immunoSEQ multiplex PCR reads. Of 80,000 to 90,000 distinct CDR3 sequences in the sample, around 93% were seen once. The sequencing sample was made of CD8+ T cells from PBMCs. These receptors were collected from a human donor with Susac syndrome.

The gene calls are TRBV7-8 and TRBJ2-1, with 8 bases lining up with TRBD2. CDR1 SGHVS and CDR2 FQNEAQ come from the germline V gene. The junction had 7 bases not matched to a gene; V was cut back by 6 bases and J by 9 bases. This CDR3 contains 13 residues. The CDR3 bases are TGTGCCAGCAGACAGGGACTAGTGAGTGAGCAGTTCTTC. Translated, it gives CASRQGLVSEQFF.

This chain links TRBV20-1 with TRBJ1-1; D is possibly TRBD1 (6 bases). CDR3 length: 15 residues. V lost 6 bases and J lost 1, with 18 bases in between. CDR1 and CDR2 (germline): DFQATT, SNEGSKA (reference sequence). The CDR3 DNA follows: TGCAGTGCCCCCGACAGGAGCTATTCGAACACTGAAGCTTTCTTT. This codes for CSAPDRSYSNTEAFF.

The chain employs TRBV7-8 and TRBJ2-7, with 11 nucleotides matching TRBD2. The CDR3 extends over 16 amino acids. J was trimmed by 4 bases and V by 4 bases; bases with no gene match: 9. Germline V gene lookup returns CDR1 SGHVS and CDR2 FQNEAQ. CDR3 amino acids: CASSSARLAGTYEQYF. The CDR3 nucleotides are TGTGCCAGCAGCTCGGCTCGACTAGCGGGGACTTACGAGCAGTACTTC.